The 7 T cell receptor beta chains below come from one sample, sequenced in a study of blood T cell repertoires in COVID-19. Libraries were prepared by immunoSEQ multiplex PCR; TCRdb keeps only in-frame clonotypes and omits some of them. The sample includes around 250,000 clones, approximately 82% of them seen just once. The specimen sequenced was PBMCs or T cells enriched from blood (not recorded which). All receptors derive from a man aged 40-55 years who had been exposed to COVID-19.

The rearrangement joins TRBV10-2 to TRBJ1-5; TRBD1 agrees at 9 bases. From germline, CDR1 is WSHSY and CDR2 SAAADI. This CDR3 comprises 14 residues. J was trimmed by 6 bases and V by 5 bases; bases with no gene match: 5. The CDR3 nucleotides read TGCGCCAGCAGTACAGGGGGCGGGGGTCAGCCCCAGCATTTT. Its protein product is CASSTGGGGQPQHF.

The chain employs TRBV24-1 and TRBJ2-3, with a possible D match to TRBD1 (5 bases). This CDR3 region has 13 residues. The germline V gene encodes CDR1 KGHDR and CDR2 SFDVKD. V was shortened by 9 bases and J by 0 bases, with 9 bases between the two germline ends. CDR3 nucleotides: TGTGCCACCGGGGCGGACAGCACAGATACGCAGTATTTT. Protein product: CATGADSTDTQYF.

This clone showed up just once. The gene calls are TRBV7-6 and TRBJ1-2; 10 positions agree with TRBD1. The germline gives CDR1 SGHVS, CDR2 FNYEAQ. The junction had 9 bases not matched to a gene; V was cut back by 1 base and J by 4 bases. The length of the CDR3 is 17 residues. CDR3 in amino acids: CASSLEGGQGIGYGYTF. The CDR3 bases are TGTGCCAGCAGCTTAGAGGGGGGACAGGGGATAGGCTATGGCTACACCTTC. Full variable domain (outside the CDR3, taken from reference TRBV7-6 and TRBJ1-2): GAGVSQSPRYKVTKRGQDVALRCDPISGHVSLYWYRQALGQGPEFLTYFNYEAQQDKSGLPNDRFSAERPEGSISTLTIQRTEQRDSAMYRCASSLEGGQGIGYGYTFGSGTRLTVV.

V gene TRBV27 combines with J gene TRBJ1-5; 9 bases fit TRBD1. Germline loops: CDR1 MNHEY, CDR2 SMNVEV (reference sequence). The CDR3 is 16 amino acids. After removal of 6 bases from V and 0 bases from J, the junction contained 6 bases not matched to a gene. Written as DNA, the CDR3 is TGTGCCAGCAGACTAGGGACAGGGAATAGCAATCAGCCCCAGCATTTT. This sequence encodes CASRLGTGNSNQPQHF.

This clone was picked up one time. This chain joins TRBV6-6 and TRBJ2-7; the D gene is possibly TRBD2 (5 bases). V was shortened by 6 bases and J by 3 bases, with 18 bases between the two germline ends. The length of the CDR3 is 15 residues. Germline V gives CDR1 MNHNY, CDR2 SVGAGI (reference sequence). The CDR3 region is CASRKGPGMNYEQYF. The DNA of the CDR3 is TGTGCCAGCAGGAAGGGTCCCGGGATGAACTACGAGCAGTACTTC.

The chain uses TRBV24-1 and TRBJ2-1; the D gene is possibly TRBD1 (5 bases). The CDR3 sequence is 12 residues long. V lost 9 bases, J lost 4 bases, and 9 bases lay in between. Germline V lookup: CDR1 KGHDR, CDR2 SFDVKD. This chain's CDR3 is CATETAYNEQFF. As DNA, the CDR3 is TGTGCCACCGAGACAGCATACAATGAGCAGTTCTTC.

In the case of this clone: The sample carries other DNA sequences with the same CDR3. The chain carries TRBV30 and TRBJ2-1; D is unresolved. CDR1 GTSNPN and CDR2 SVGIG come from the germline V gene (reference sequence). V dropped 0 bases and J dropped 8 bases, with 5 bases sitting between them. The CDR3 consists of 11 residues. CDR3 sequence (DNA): TGTGCCTGGAGTGTCCTCGATGAGCAGTTCTTC. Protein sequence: CAWSVLDEQFF.